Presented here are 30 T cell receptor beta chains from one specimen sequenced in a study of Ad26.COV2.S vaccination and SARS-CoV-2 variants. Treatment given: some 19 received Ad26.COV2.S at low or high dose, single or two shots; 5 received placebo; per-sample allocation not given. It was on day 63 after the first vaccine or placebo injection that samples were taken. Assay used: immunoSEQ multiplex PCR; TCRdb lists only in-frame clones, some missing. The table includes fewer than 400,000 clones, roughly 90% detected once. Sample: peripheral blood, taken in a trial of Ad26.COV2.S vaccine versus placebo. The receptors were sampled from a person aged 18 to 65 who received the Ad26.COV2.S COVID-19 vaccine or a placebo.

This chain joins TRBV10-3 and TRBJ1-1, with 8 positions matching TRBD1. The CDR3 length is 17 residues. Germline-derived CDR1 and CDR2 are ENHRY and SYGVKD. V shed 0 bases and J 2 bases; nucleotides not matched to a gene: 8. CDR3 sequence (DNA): TGTGCCATCAGTGAGTCGCAGGGGGCAGTGCTTAACACTGAAGCTTTCTTT. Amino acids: CAISESQGAVLNTEAFF.

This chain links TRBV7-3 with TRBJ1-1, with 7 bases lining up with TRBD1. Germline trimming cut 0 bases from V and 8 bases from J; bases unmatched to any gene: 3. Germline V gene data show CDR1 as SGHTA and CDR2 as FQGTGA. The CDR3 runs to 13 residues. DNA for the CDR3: TGTGCCAGCAGCTTAACTAGGACAGGCGAAGCTTTCTTT. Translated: CASSLTRTGEAFF.

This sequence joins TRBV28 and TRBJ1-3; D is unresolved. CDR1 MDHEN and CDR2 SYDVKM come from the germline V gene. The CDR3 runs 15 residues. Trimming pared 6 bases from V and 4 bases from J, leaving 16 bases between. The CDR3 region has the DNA TGTGCCAGCAGGGATGATGAGCTTCTGGGAAACACCATATATTTT. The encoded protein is CASRDDELLGNTIYF.

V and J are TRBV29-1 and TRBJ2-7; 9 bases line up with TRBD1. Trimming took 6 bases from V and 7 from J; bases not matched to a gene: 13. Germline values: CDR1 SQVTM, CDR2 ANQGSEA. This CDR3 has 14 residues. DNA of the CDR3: TGCAGCGTCCTAGGCCCGGGACAGGGCTATGAGCAGTACTTC. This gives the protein CSVLGPGQGYEQYF.

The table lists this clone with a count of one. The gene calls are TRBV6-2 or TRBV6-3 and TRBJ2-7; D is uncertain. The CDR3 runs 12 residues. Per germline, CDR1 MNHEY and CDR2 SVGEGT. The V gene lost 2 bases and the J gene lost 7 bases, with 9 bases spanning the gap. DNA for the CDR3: TGTGCCAGCAGTTACCCAATTGAGGAGCAGTACTTC. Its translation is CASSYPIEEQYF.

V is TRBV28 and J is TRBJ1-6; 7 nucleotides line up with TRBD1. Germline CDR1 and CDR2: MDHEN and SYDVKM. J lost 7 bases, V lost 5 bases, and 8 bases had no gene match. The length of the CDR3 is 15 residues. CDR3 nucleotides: TGTGCCAGCAGTAACAGACAGGGCTTCAATTCACCCCTCCACTTT. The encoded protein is CASSNRQGFNSPLHF.

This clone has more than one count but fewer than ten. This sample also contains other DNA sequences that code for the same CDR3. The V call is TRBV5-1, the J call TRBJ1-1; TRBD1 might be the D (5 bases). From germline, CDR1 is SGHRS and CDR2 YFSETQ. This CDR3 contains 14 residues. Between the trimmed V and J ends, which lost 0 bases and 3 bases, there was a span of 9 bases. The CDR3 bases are TGCGCCAGCAGCTTGGCCGGGGGTTACACTGAAGCTTTCTTT. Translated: CASSLAGGYTEAFF. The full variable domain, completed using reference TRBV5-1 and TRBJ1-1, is KAGVTQTPRYLIKTRGQQVTLSCSPISGHRSVSWYQQTPGQGLQFLFEYFSETQRNKGNFPGRFSGRQFSNSRSEMNVSTLELGDSALYLCASSLAGGYTEAFFGQGTRLTVV.

CDR3 nucleotide sequence: TGTGCCAGCAGCCCTCATGGGGGGGGAACAGATACGCAGTATTTT. Translated, it gives CASSPHGGGTDTQYF. The chain couples TRBV5-5 to TRBJ2-3, with TRBD2 identical over 7 bases. The J segment lost 3 bases and the V segment lost 4 bases, leaving 8 bases of the junction unmatched. The CDR3 is 15 residues long. Germline CDR1 SGHKS, CDR2 YYEKEE (reference sequence).

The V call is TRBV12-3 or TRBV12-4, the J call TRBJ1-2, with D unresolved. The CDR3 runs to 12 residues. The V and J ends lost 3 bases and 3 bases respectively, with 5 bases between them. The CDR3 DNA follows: TGTGCCAGCAGTTTCGACTACTATGGCTACACCTTC. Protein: CASSFDYYGYTF.

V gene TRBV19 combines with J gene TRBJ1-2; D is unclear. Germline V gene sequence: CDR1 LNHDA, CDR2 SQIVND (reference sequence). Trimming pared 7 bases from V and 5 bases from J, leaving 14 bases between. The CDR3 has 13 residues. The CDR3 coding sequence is TGTGCCAGTATCCGAGACGACACTTATGGCTACACCTTC. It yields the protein CASIRDDTYGYTF.

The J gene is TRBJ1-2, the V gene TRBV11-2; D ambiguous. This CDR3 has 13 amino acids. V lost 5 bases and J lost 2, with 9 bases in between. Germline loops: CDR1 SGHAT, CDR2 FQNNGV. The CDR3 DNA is TGTGCCAGCAGCCCCGGGGAGAACTATGGCTACACCTTC. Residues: CASSPGENYGYTF.

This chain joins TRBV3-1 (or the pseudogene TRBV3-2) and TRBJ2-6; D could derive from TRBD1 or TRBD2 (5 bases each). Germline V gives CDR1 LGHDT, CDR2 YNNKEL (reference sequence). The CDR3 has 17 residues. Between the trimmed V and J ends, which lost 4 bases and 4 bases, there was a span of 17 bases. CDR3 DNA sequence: TGTGCCAGCAGCCGGGGACGGGGCGCGGTAGGGGCCAACGTCCTGACTTTC. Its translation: CASSRGRGAVGANVLTF.

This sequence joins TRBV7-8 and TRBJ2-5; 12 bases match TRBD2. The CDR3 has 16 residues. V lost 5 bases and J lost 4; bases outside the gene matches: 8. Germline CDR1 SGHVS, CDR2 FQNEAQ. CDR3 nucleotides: TGTGCCAGCAGCCTCGGACTAGCGGGAAGGTTAGAGACCCAGTACTTC. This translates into CASSLGLAGRLETQYF.

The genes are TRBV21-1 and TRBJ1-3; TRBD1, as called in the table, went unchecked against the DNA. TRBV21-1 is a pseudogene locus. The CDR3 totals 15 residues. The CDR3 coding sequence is TGTGCCAGCAGCTACATACAGGGCTTTGGAAACACCATATATTTT. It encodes CASSYIQGFGNTIYF.

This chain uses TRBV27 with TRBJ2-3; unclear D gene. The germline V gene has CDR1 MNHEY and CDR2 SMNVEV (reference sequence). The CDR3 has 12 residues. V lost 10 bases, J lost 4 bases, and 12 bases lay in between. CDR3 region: CATFRWPDTQYF. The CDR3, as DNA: TGTGCCACCTTTAGATGGCCAGATACGCAGTATTTT.

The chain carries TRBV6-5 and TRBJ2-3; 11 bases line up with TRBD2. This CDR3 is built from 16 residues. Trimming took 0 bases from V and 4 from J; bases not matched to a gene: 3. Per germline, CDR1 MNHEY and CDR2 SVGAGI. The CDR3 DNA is TGTGCCAGCAGTTACTCTAGCGGGGGGGGAGCAGATACGCAGTATTTT. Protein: CASSYSSGGGADTQYF.

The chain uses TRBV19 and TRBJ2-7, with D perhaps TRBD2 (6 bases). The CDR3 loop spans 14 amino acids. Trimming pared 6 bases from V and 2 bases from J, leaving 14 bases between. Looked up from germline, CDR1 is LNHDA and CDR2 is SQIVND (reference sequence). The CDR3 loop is CASSPLGGTYEQYF. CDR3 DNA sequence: TGTGCCAGTAGCCCCCTGGGGGGAACCTACGAGCAGTACTTC. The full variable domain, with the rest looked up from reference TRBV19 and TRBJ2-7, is DGGITQSPKYLFRKEGQNVTLSCEQNLNHDAMYWYRQDPGQGLRLIYYSQIVNDFQKGDIAEGYSVSREKKESFPLTVTSAQKNPTAFYLCASSPLGGTYEQYFGPGTRLTVT.

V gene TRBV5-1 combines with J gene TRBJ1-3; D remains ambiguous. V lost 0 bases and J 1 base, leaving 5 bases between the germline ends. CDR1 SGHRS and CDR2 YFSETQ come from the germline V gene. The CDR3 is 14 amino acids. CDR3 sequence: CASSLAASGNTIYF. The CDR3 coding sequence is TGCGCCAGCAGCTTGGCCGCGTCTGGAAACACCATATATTTT.

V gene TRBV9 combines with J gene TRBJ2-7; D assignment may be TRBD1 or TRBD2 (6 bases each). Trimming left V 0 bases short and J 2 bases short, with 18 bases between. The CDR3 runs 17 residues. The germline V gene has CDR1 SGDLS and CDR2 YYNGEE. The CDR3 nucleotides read TGTGCCAGCAGCGTAGGAGGGGGGCCCCGGGATACCTACGAGCAGTACTTC. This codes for CASSVGGGPRDTYEQYF. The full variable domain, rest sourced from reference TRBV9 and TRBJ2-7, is DSGVTQTPKHLITATGQRVTLRCSPRSGDLSVYWYQQSLDQGLQFLIQYYNGEERAKGNILERFSAQQFPDLHSELNLSSLELGDSALYFCASSVGGGPRDTYEQYFGPGTRLTVT.

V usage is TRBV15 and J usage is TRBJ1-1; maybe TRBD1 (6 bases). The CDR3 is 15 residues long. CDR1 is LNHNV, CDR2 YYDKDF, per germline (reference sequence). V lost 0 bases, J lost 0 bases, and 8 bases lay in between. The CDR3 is CATSREGALNTEAFF. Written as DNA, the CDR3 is TGTGCCACCAGCAGAGAGGGGGCCTTGAACACTGAAGCTTTCTTT. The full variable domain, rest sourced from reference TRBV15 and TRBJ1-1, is DAMVIQNPRYQVTQFGKPVTLSCSQTLNHNVMYWYQQKSSQAPKLLFHYYDKDFNNEADTPDNFQSRRPNTSFCFLDIRSPGLGDTAMYLCATSREGALNTEAFFGQGTRLTVV.

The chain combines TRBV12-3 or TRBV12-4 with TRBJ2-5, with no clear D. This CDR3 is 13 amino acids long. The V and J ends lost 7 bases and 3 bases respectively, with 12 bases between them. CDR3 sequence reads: CASKMGRKETQYF. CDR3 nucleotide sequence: TGTGCCAGCAAAATGGGTCGGAAAGAGACCCAGTACTTC.

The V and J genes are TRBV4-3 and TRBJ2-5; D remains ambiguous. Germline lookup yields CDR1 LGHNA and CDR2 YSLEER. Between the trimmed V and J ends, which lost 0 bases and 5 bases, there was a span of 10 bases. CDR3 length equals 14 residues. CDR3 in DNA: TGCGCCAGCAGCCAAGATCCTTTTTTGGAGACCCAGTACTTC. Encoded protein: CASSQDPFLETQYF.

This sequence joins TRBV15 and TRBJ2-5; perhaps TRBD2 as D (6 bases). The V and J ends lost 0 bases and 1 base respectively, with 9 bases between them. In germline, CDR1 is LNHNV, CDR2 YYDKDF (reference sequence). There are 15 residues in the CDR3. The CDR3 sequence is CATSRDGGAQETQYF. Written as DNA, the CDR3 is TGTGCCACCAGCAGAGATGGCGGGGCCCAAGAGACCCAGTACTTC.

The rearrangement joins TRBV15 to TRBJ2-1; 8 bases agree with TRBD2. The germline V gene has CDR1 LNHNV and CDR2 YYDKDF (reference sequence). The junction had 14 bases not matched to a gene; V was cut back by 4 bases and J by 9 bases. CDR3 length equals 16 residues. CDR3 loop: CATSKGTGTRGVEQFF. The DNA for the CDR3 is TGTGCCACCAGCAAGGGGACCGGGACTAGGGGAGTTGAGCAGTTCTTC. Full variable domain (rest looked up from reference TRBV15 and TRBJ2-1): DAMVIQNPRYQVTQFGKPVTLSCSQTLNHNVMYWYQQKSSQAPKLLFHYYDKDFNNEADTPDNFQSRRPNTSFCFLDIRSPGLGDTAMYLCATSKGTGTRGVEQFFGPGTRLTVL.

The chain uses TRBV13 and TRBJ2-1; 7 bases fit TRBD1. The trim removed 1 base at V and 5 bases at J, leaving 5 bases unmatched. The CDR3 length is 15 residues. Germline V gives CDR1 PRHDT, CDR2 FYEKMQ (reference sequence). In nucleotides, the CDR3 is TGTGCCAGCAGCTTAGCAGGGGGTGGCCACAATGAGCAGTTCTTC. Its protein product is CASSLAGGGHNEQFF.

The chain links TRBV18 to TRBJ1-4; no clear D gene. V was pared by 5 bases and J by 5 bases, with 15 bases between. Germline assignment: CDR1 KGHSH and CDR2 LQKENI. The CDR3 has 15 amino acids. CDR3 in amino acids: CASSGFQAINEKLFF. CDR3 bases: TGTGCCAGCTCAGGGTTCCAGGCAATAAATGAAAAACTGTTTTTT.

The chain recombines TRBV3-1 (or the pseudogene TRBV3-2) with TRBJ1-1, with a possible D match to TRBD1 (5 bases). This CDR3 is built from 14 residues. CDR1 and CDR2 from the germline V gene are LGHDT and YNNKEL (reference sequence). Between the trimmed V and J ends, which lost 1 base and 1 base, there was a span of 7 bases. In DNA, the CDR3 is TGTGCCAGCAGCCAAGGGGGCCCGAACACTGAAGCTTTCTTT. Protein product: CASSQGGPNTEAFF.

Written as DNA, the CDR3 is TGTGCCAGCTCACCCCTAGCGACAGGAATGAACACTGAAGCTTTCTTT. The encoded protein is CASSPLATGMNTEAFF. This chain links TRBV18 with TRBJ1-1; possible D gene TRBD1, 6 bases. This CDR3 contains 16 residues. Between the trimmed V and J ends, which lost 3 bases and 0 bases, there was a span of 14 bases. Germline V lookup: CDR1 KGHSH, CDR2 LQKENI.

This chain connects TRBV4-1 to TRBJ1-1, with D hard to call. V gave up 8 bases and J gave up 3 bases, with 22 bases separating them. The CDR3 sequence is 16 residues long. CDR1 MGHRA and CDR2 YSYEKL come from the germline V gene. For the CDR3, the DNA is TGCGCCAGCTCCTCTCCCCCAGGTTCTTCCCACACTGAAGCTTTCTTT. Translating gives CASSSPPGSSHTEAFF.

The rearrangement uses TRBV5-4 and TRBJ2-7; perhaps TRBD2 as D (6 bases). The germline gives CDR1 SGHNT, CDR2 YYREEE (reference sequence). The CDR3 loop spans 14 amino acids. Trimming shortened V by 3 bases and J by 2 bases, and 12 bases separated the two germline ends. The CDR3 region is CASSWRDPPYEQYF. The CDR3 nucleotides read TGTGCCAGCAGCTGGCGGGACCCACCCTACGAGCAGTACTTC.